This T cell receptor beta chain stems from a study of post-analysis software for immune sequencing data (dated by TCRdb to 2013 to 2016). At the level of the whole study: Recorded disease courses included relapsing-remitting, secondary progressive and progressive-relapsing multiple sclerosis, with some patients lacking subtype annotation. The patient repertoires were set against roughly eleven previously published healthy control repertoires from donors whose ages ranged from roughly 6 to 27 years. A subset of samples was prepared in parallel using single-end sample barcoding, then pooled and co-amplified after Illumina adapter ligation.

The CDR3 goes from the cysteine to the phenylalanine over 12 residues. Kept here is only the CDR3 DNA, which spans 36 bases and is read in frame from base 1. CDR1 is given as SQVTM and CDR2 as ANQGSEA, both from the germline V gene. What the study reported, not specific to this receptor: Patients showed significantly higher frequencies than controls for roughly five TRBV segments, among them TRBV5-6, TRBV5-1 and TRBV20-1. The multiple sclerosis patient group was slightly younger than the control group. Strong co-clustering of samples prepared in the same batch was shown by direct clustering with F measure, prompting a batch-effect correction. Multiple sclerosis patients had significantly lower normalized Chao1 diversity than controls, a result that suggests substantial peripheral T-cell clonal expansion.

Library preparation employed PCR. Instrument used: Illumina HiSeq 2500. To reduce PCR and sequencing biases, unique molecular identifiers were built into the TCR beta cDNA libraries. Per 1 to 10 million input T cells, roughly 500,000 cDNA molecules were obtained, such that each molecule approximated one T cell. The patient libraries were prepared and sequenced with the same protocol used for the earlier healthy control dataset. Samples belonging to the same batch were prepared together, multiplexed and sequenced on a shared HiSeq lane. The source study handled its data this way. Raw barcoded reads were processed with MIGEC, discarding single-read molecular identifier groups before consensus assembly and CDR3 extraction. VDJtools was used for post-analysis of the clonotype tables, and diversity was normalized by down-sampling every dataset to the size of the smallest sample. In repertoire overlap clustering, CDR3 amino acid sequences, but not nucleotide sequences, were matched to correct batch-related cross-sample contamination. TCRdb's own reprocessing of the public reads used fastp at Q25 and MiXCR and kept productive beta chains. Rows merge per CDR3 protein into single entries with the most common DNA and genes. V and J calls and clone size were set by TCRdb, not the authors. For this sample there are roughly 800,000 distinct CDR3 sequences; about 50% appear just once. The top ten hold approximately 4.4% of the sample.

Regarding this clonotype: Its antigen is not yet known. Base qualities are not recorded, but no much larger clone differs from it by a single base.

To demonstrate the VDJtools post-analysis software, the study profiled TCR beta repertoires from the peripheral blood of about a dozen young patients with multiple sclerosis. Multiple sclerosis patients were children and adolescents aged about 6 to 16 years. Specimen: blood. The chain is encoded by TRBV29-1 joined to TRBJ2-7; no D gene is confidently identified. The assigned J gene may be wrong: the sequence end matches TRBJ2-5 better. The clonotype comes from a girl aged 10 to 17 with multiple sclerosis. DNA sequence: TGCAGCGTTCCTCTGAAAGGAGAGACCCAGTACTTC. Its protein reads: CSVPLKGETQYF.